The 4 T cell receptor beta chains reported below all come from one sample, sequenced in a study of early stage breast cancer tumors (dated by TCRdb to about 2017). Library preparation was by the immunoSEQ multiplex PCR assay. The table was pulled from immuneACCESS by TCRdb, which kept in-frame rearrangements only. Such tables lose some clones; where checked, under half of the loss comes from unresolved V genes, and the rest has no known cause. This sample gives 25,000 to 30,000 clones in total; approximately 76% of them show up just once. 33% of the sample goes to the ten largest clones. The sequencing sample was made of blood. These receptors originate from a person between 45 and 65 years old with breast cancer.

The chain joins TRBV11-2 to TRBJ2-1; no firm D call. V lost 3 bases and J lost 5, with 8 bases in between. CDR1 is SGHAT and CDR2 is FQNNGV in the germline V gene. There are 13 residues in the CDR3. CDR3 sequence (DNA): TGTGCCAGCAGCTTGGGAAGGCACAATGAGCAGTTCTTC. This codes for CASSLGRHNEQFF. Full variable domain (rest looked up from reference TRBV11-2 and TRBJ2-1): EAGVAQSPRYKIIEKRQSVAFWCNPISGHATLYWYQQILGQGPKLLIQFQNNGVVDDSQLPKDRFSAERLKGVDSTLKIQPAKLEDSAVYLCASSLGRHNEQFFGPGTRLTVL.

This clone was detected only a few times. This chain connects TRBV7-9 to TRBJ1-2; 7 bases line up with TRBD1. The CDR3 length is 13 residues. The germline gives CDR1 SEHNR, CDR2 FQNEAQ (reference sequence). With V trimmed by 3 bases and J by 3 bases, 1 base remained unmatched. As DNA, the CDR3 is TGTGCCAGCAGCTTTGGGACAGACTATGGCTACACCTTC. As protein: CASSFGTDYGYTF.

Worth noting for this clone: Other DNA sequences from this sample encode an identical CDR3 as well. Here the CDR3 reads CASSPTGETYNEQFF. As DNA, the CDR3 is TGCGCCAGCAGCCCGACAGGAGAGACCTACAATGAGCAGTTCTTC. The V and J genes are TRBV5-1 and TRBJ2-1; TRBD1 might be the D (6 bases). From germline, CDR1 is SGHRS and CDR2 YFSETQ. The CDR3 totals 15 residues. Trimming took 4 bases from V and 2 from J, leaving 13 bases between them.

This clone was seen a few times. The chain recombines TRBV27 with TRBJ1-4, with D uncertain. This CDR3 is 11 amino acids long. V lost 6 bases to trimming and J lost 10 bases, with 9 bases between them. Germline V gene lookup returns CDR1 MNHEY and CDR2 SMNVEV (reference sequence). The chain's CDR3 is CASRSVGKLFF. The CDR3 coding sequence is TGTGCCAGCAGATCAGTGGGAAAACTGTTTTTT.